The subject of this entry is one T cell receptor beta chain. Its target is unknown. This sample is part of a study of identical twins. Study-wide results and caveats: Insertion counts were lower in abundant cord blood beta clonotypes, a trend that memory repertoires did not show.

TCRdb analysed the 5' RACE reads with MiXCR anew, one entry per CDR3 protein. The table records under 450,000 distinct CDR3 sequences, roughly 18% of them present only once. In germline, CDR1 is SQVTM, CDR2 ANQGSEA. V lost 3 bases and J 3 bases, leaving 15 bases between the germline ends. The CDR3 is 15 amino acids. The sequencing sample was made of naive T cells sorted from blood. The TCR originated in a man between 50 and 59 years old in good health. This rearrangement joins TRBV29-1 to TRBJ2-1, with D tentatively TRBD1 or TRBD2 (5 bases each). The CDR3 is CSVEDFGGDYNEQFF. The CDR3 nucleotides read TGCAGCGTTGAGGACTTTGGGGGAGACTACAATGAGCAGTTCTTC.